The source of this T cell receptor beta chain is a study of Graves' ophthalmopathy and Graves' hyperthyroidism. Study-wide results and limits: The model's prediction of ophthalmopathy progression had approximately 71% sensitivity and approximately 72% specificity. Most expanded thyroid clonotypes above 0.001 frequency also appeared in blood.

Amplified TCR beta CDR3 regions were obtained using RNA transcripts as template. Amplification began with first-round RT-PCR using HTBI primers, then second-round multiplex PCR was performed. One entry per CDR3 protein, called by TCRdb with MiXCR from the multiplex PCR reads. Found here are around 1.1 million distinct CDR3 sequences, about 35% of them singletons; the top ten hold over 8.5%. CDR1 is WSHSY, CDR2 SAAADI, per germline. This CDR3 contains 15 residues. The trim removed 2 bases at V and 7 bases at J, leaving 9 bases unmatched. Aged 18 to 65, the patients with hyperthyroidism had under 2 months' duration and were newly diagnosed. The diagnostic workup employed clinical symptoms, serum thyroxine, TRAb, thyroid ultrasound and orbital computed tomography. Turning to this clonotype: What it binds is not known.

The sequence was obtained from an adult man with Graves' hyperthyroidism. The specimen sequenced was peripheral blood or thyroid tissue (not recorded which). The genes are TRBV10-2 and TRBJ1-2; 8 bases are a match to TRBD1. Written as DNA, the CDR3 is TGCGCCAGCAGTGAGCCGGACAGGGTATCAACTGGCTACACCTTC. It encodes CASSEPDRVSTGYTF.